This TCR beta chain was documented in a study of blood T cell repertoires in COVID-19. The wider study: Donors in the United States, Italy and Spain gave samples during acute or convalescent COVID-19. T cells, B-cell-depleted T cells, or PBMCs provided the cDNA or gDNA that served as material.

Authors' methods: Estimation of nucleated cell counts relied on the amplification of reference gene primers. Produced via immunoSEQ multiplex PCR; TCRdb's table is partial and in-frame only. The V and J calls and clone size were taken over from that table, and D and trimming were inferred from the DNA. Here the sample spans 98,000 or so clones, just over 85% being singletons. V lost 3 bases to trimming and J lost 8 bases; unmatched junction nucleotides: 11. Germline V gene lookup returns CDR1 SNHLY and CDR2 FYNNEI. The CDR3 sequence is 17 residues long. The V gene is TRBV2, the J gene TRBJ2-1; 12 bases fit TRBD2. The sequencing input was peripheral blood. The source of this sequence is a human donor in a cohort sampled during active COVID-19. This CDR3 reads CASSDPSGRANFHEQFF. CDR3 nucleotides: TGTGCCAGCAGTGATCCTAGCGGGAGGGCCAATTTCCATGAGCAGTTCTTC.